This T cell receptor beta chain was recovered during a study of CD8 T cells in Susac syndrome. Germline V gene lookup returns CDR1 LGHDT and CDR2 YNNKEL (reference sequence). The V end was cut by 0 bases, the J end by 12 bases, with 20 bases between. This CDR3 contains 16 residues. Purification of the CD8+ and CD4+ T cells relied on negative isolation, and TEMRA cells underwent FACS enrichment. Reverse transcription of roughly 0.5 to 1 ug RNA used random hexamers. The method of amplification for TCR beta CDR3 was immunoSEQ multiplex PCR, covering 54 Vbeta and 13 Jbeta. TCRdb re-called the immunoSEQ multiplex PCR reads through MiXCR, storing one row per CDR3 protein. The sample holds almost 450,000 distinct CDR3 sequences, 75% to 90% seen once.

The sample comprised CD8+ T cells from PBMCs. This receptor was identified in a human donor with multiple sclerosis. V and J are TRBV3-1 and TRBJ2-2; D unclear. The CDR3 bases are TGTGCCAGCAGCCAAGACTGGGCAACCGGCACCGGCAAGCTGTTTTTT. This encodes CASSQDWATGTGKLFF.